This note documents a single T cell receptor beta chain sequence. Its cognate antigen is unknown. This specimen comes from a study of identifying expanded T cells in peripheral blood. The length of the CDR3 is 15 residues. With 6 bases clipped from V and 6 bases from J, the junction kept 7 bases outside the gene matches. CDR1 is KGHSH, CDR2 LQKENI, per germline. Study observations and caveats: Approximately two-week clone count variance significantly increased as total template count grew. Over around two and four weeks, about 15 and 18 clones changed, versus around 1.3 between replicates.

TCRdb keeps only in-frame clones here, not all; method: immunoSEQ multiplex PCR. Among under 150,000 clones listed, around 88% were seen once. The clonotype was recovered from a person between 18 and 69 years old in good health. The sample consisted of blood. The chain combines TRBV18 with TRBJ1-6, with TRBD1 identical over 8 bases. The CDR3 sequence is CASSSDRVGNSPLHF. Written as DNA, the CDR3 is TGTGCCAGCTCTTCGGACAGGGTTGGTAATTCACCCCTCCACTTT.